Listed below are T cell receptor beta chains from one sample, sequenced in a study of T-cell memory formation after mild COVID-19. TCRdb analysed the 5' RACE reads with MiXCR anew, one entry per CDR3 protein. This sample has 90,000 to 130,000 distinct CDR3 sequences; 15% to 20% occur once, and the top ten carry roughly 5.5%. The sequenced material came from PBMCs or a T cell subset sorted from them (not recorded which). The receptors stem from a man aged 18 to 29 who had mild COVID-19 (a few samples of this study predate the infection). Cell type and time point are not known. Each CDR3 is given with its conserved first and last residue. A D gene is named only where the DNA matches it firmly. The size field is filled for only some rows; it gives once, few, many or a size class.

TRBV5-1,TRBJ2-3,NA,NA,TGCGCCAGCAGCTTGGCGGTCGGGCAGGGGGGGACAGATACGCAGTATTTT,CASSLAVGQGGTDTQYF
TRBV7-2,TRBJ2-7,NA,TRBD2,TGTGCCAGCAGCTGGGGACTAGCCTACCGCGAGCAGTACTTC,CASSWGLAYREQYF
TRBV15,TRBJ2-3,few,NA,TGTGCCACCAGCAGAGATATCAGGGCGGACACAGATACGCAGTATTTT,CATSRDIRADTDTQYF
TRBV5-1,TRBJ2-5,NA,NA,TGCGCCAGCAGCTTGTCGGTAGGGGGAATCGGAGAGACCCAGTACTTC,CASSLSVGGIGETQYF
TRBV7-2,TRBJ2-1,few,NA,TGTGCCAGCAGCTTTAATTGGGGGGCAGATGAGCAGTTCTTC,CASSFNWGADEQFF
TRBV5-1,TRBJ1-1,few,NA,TGCGCCAGCAGCCAGCTTAAAGAGGCCCAGTCGTTAACTGAAGCTTTCTTT,CASSQLKEAQSLTEAFF
TRBV5-1,TRBJ2-3,many,NA,TGCGCCAGCAGCTTGGCCATTCACTCCGACCCAGCCACAGATACGCAGTATTTT,CASSLAIHSDPATDTQYF
TRBV5-1,TRBJ2-1,NA,TRBD2,TGCGCCAGCAGCATCTCGGGGGGGCTAAGCTCCTACAATGAGCAGTTCTTC,CASSISGGLSSYNEQFF
TRBV11-2,TRBJ2-3,many,TRBD2,TGTGCCAGCAGCTTAGGGCTAGCGGGGGCCGGGGGAGATACGCAGTATTTT,CASSLGLAGAGGDTQYF
TRBV11-2,TRBJ1-2,NA,NA,TGTGCCAGCAGCTTAAGTCAGAACTATGGCTACACCTTC,CASSLSQNYGYTF
TRBV4-3,TRBJ2-5,NA,NA,TGCGCCAGCAGCCACAATAGGGTGGGGCGGGAGACCCAGTACTTC,CASSHNRVGRETQYF
TRBV20-1,TRBJ1-3,NA,NA,TGCAGTGCTGGCGGGGAGGTGCCCGACACCATATATTTT,CSAGGEVPDTIYF
TRBV11-2,TRBJ1-2,few,NA,TGTGCCAGCAGCTTAGTTGGTAGCTATGGCTACACCTTC,CASSLVGSYGYTF
TRBV6-2/TRBV6-3,TRBJ2-4,NA,NA,TGTGCCAGCAGTTACCCCCGGGGACGACGTGTGAACATTCAGTACTTC,CASSYPRGRRVNIQYF
TRBV7-2,TRBJ2-1,many,TRBD2,TGTGCCAGCAGAGAAACACCCAGCGGGGGGATCAATGAGCAGTTCTTC,CASRETPSGGINEQFF
TRBV5-1,TRBJ2-3,NA,TRBD2,TGCGCCAGCAGCGTAGGACTAGCGGGGAGCACAGATACGCAGTATTTT,CASSVGLAGSTDTQYF
TRBV12-3/TRBV12-4,TRBJ1-5,NA,NA,TGTGCCAGCAGTTTCCCGGGAAGGGCATGGCCCCAGCATTTT,CASSFPGRAWPQHF
TRBV5-6,TRBJ2-1,few,NA,TGTGCCAGCAGCTTGGACAGGGTGAATGAGCAGTTCTTC,CASSLDRVNEQFF
TRBV28,TRBJ2-1,few,TRBD1,TGTGCCAGCAGCAACAGGGGGAGAAACTACAATGAGCAGTTCTTC,CASSNRGRNYNEQFF
TRBV20-1,TRBJ2-2,few,NA,TGCAGTGCCGCCCGCGGGCGGAGCTACACCGGGGAGCTGTTTTTT,CSAARGRSYTGELFF
TRBV5-1,TRBJ2-7,NA,TRBD1,TGCGCCAGCAGCCGGGACAGGTGGGAGCAGTACTTC,CASSRDRWEQYF
TRBV5-1,TRBJ2-5,NA,TRBD2,TGCGCCAGCGGTGCTAGCGGGGGGCAAGAGACCCAGTACTTC,CASGASGGQETQYF
TRBV28,TRBJ2-3,NA,NA,TGTGCCAGCAGGGAGGGGATGGGTACGCAGTATTTT,CASREGMGTQYF
TRBV5-1,TRBJ1-2,NA,NA,TGCGCCAGCAGCTTGGGGGCAGCGGCAAAGGCGGGAGGCTACACCTTC,CASSLGAAAKAGGYTF
TRBV20-1,TRBJ1-5,few,NA,TGCAGTGCTAGAGGGAATCAGCCCCAGCATTTT,CSARGNQPQHF
TRBV7-6,TRBJ2-7,NA,NA,TGTGCCAGCAGCACCACGACAGGCCCCCACGAGCAGTACTTC,CASSTTTGPHEQYF
TRBV5-1,TRBJ2-1,many,NA,TGCGCCAGCAGTCGAACCCACCTGGGAGGCGATGAGCAGTTCTTC,CASSRTHLGGDEQFF
TRBV5-1,TRBJ2-5,NA,TRBD2,TGCGCCAGCAGCCAAAGACGGGAGGGGGAGACCCAGTACTTC,CASSQRREGETQYF
TRBV7-2,TRBJ2-5,NA,TRBD2,TGTGCCAGCAGCTTGGCGGGGGGGATAGCGGGGACCCAGTACTTC,CASSLAGGIAGTQYF
TRBV7-2,TRBJ2-7,NA,TRBD2,TGTGCCAGCAGCTGGACTAGCGGGGGGTACGAGCAGTACTTC,CASSWTSGGYEQYF
TRBV7-2,TRBJ1-2,few,NA,TGTGCCAGCAGCTTTACTCCGGCCGGGGGCTACACCTTC,CASSFTPAGGYTF
TRBV10-3,TRBJ1-3,NA,TRBD1,TGTGCCATCAGTGAATACAGGGGTTCGGCTGGAAACACCATATATTTT,CAISEYRGSAGNTIYF
TRBV11-2,TRBJ2-3,NA,NA,TGTGCCAGCAGCCCAGGCGCGAGGGAGCAGTATTTT,CASSPGAREQYF
TRBV5-1,TRBJ1-1,few,NA,TGCGCCAGCAGCTTGGGGGGGGCGCTGAGGGAGACTGAAGCTTTCTTT,CASSLGGALRETEAFF
TRBV15,TRBJ1-5,many,NA,TGTGCCACCAGCAGAGATCAGAATCAGCCCCAGCATTTT,CATSRDQNQPQHF
TRBV20-1,TRBJ1-5,NA,TRBD1,TGCAGTGCTAGCGGGGATACAGGGGTTCAGCCCCAGCATTTT,CSASGDTGVQPQHF
TRBV7-9,TRBJ1-4,few,TRBD1,TGTGCCAGCAGCTTCCAGGGGGCTTTTGAAAAACTGTTTTTT,CASSFQGAFEKLFF
TRBV18,TRBJ2-7,NA,TRBD1,TGTGCCAGCTCACCACTGGACAGGGATTACGAGCAGTACTTC,CASSPLDRDYEQYF
TRBV25-1,TRBJ1-6,once,NA,TGTGCCTCCCACCGGGACCCCGATTCACCCCTCCACTTT,CASHRDPDSPLHF
TRBV9,TRBJ2-1,few,TRBD1,TGTGCCAGCAGCGCTACAGGGGTAAGCTCCTACAATGAGCAGTTCTTC,CASSATGVSSYNEQFF
TRBV7-9,TRBJ1-2,NA,TRBD1,TGTGCCAGCAGCTTGGCAGGGGGCGGAAGAAACTATGGCTACACCTTC,CASSLAGGGRNYGYTF
TRBV10-3,TRBJ2-1,few,NA,TGTGCCATCAGTGAGTCGAGGCCAGAGCAGTTCTTC,CAISESRPEQFF
TRBV15,TRBJ2-1,few,NA,TGTGCCACCAGCAGGGACGGACAGTGGGCGCAGTTCTTC,CATSRDGQWAQFF
TRBV7-9,TRBJ1-5,few,TRBD1,TGTGCCAGCAGCGAGGGGACAGGGGGCTCGGGCAATCAGCCCCAGCATTTT,CASSEGTGGSGNQPQHF
TRBV9,TRBJ2-2,few,NA,TGTGCCAGCAGCGCGAGACTAGTGGGGGGCACCGGGGAGCTGTTTTTT,CASSARLVGGTGELFF
TRBV7-3,TRBJ2-5,NA,NA,TGTGCCAGCAGCCAGACTAGCCAAGAGACCCAGTACTTC,CASSQTSQETQYF
TRBV6-5,TRBJ1-2,NA,NA,TGTGCCAGCAGTTACTCGATTGGACAGTATGGCTACACCTTC,CASSYSIGQYGYTF
TRBV9,TRBJ1-6,NA,NA,TGTGCCAGCAGCGTGGCCCAGGTTGATTCACCCCTCCACTTT,CASSVAQVDSPLHF
TRBV9,TRBJ1-4,few,TRBD1,TGTGCCAGCACCCGATCAGGGGGGTCGAGTGAAAAACTGTTTTTT,CASTRSGGSSEKLFF
TRBV6-5,TRBJ2-1,many,TRBD1,TGTGCCAGCAGCTCCCAGGGGGCGCTTGGCAATGAGCAGTTCTTC,CASSSQGALGNEQFF
TRBV4-3,TRBJ2-2,NA,TRBD1,TGCGCCAGCAGCCGAGAGGGACAGGGGGAGGGCACCGGGGAGCTGTTTTTT,CASSREGQGEGTGELFF
TRBV4-2,TRBJ2-2,few,NA,TGTGCCAGCAGCCCCGCTGCTACAGGGAACACCGGGGAGCTGTTTTTT,CASSPAATGNTGELFF
TRBV6-2/TRBV6-3,TRBJ2-3,many,NA,TGTGCCAGCAGTTATATCACAGATACGCAGTATTTT,CASSYITDTQYF